This T cell receptor beta chain stems from a study of shared clonotypes between healthy human individuals. The germline gives CDR1 SNHLY, CDR2 FYNNEI. Germline trimming cut 7 bases from V and 4 bases from J; bases unmatched to any gene: 4. The CDR3 is 13 residues long. Execution of the assay was at deep level. Once extracted for a subset, genomic DNA was divided evenly among several immunoSEQ plates. Produced via immunoSEQ multiplex PCR; TCRdb's table is partial and in-frame only. Among about 520,000 clones listed, approximately 80% were seen once. The chain is built from TRBV2 and TRBJ1-3, with TRBD1 identical over 7 bases. The sample taken for sequencing was PBMCs. This sequence originates from a woman between 40 and 55 years old in good health. Some clones in this sample may be carry-over from other donors' samples. This CDR3 is CASTTGDGNTIYF. In nucleotides, the CDR3 is TGTGCCAGCACAACAGGGGACGGAAACACCATATATTTT.